Below are 27 T cell receptor beta chains sequenced from a single sample in a study of CD8 T cells in Susac syndrome. The RNA input was about 0.5 to 1 ug, and it was reverse transcribed with random hexamers. Each CDR3 protein is one row after TCRdb ran MiXCR on the immunoSEQ multiplex PCR reads. The table includes 140,000 or so distinct CDR3 sequences, 90% to 95% detected once. The sequenced material came from CD4+ T cells from PBMCs. These receptors came from a human donor with multiple sclerosis.

This chain connects TRBV29-1 to TRBJ2-7; TRBD1 agrees at 9 bases. The CDR3 totals 13 residues. V trimming: 4 bases; J trimming: 2 bases; junction bases outside the gene matches: 3. CDR1 is SQVTM and CDR2 is ANQGSEA in the germline V gene. The CDR3 DNA is TGCAGCGTTGGACGACAGGGGGCCTACGAGCAGTACTTC. This gives the protein CSVGRQGAYEQYF.

This clonotype was recorded once. This rearrangement joins TRBV20-1 to TRBJ2-3, with D possibly matching TRBD1 (6 bases). Trimming left V 3 bases short and J 11 bases short, with 15 bases between. The germline CDR1 and CDR2 sequences are DFQATT and SNEGSKA (reference sequence). The CDR3 is 12 amino acids. CDR3 nucleotide sequence: TGCAGTGCTAGGGTACAGGGAGTTGGGCAGTATTTT. It translates to CSARVQGVGQYF.

V and J are TRBV12-3 or TRBV12-4 and TRBJ1-6, with D unclear. V shed 2 bases and J shed 10 bases, with 6 bases lying between them. This CDR3 spans 12 amino acids. This chain's CDR3 is CASSLYPSPLHF. CDR3 nucleotide sequence: TGTGCCAGCAGTTTATACCCCTCACCCCTCCACTTT.

The chain links TRBV12-3 or TRBV12-4 to TRBJ1-1; D call uncertain. The CDR3 is 12 amino acids. Trimming removed 7 bases at V and 9 bases at J, with 15 bases between. CDR3 loop: CASIRLVGKAFF. The CDR3 nucleotides read TGTGCCAGCATAAGGTTGGTGGGAAAAGCTTTCTTT.

V is TRBV29-1 and J is TRBJ2-3; D is ambiguous. V was cut by 0 bases and J by 0 bases, with 10 bases left in between. The CDR3 is 15 amino acids. The germline CDR1 and CDR2 sequences are SQVTM and ANQGSEA. This chain's CDR3 is CSVEDYVTSTDTQYF. CDR3 sequence (DNA): TGCAGCGTTGAAGATTACGTCACTAGCACAGATACGCAGTATTTT.

CDR3 sequence: CASSPDRRTNEKLFF. The CDR3 nucleotides read TGTGCCAGCAGTCCCGACAGACGAACTAATGAAAAACTGTTTTTT. The V gene is TRBV28, the J gene TRBJ1-4; the D gene is possibly TRBD1 (5 bases). The V and J ends lost 5 bases and 1 base respectively, with 11 bases between them. The CDR3 is 15 amino acids. The germline V gene has CDR1 MDHEN and CDR2 SYDVKM.

The chain carries TRBV30 and TRBJ2-3; 7 bases map to TRBD2. This CDR3 spans 14 amino acids. Germline V gene sequence: CDR1 GTSNPN, CDR2 SVGIG (reference sequence). J lost 2 bases, V lost 1 base, and 3 bases had no gene match. The CDR3 here is CAWSAGGLTDTQYF. CDR3 DNA: TGTGCCTGGAGTGCGGGGGGACTCACAGATACGCAGTATTTT.

This chain connects TRBV2 to TRBJ1-2, with a weak D call TRBD1 (6 bases). From germline, CDR1 is SNHLY and CDR2 FYNNEI. The CDR3 extends over 13 amino acids. Trimming left V 6 bases short and J 7 bases short, with 15 bases between. CDR3 sequence reads: CASRATGLGGYTF. As DNA, the CDR3 is TGTGCCAGCAGGGCCACAGGGTTGGGTGGCTACACCTTC.

This clonotype was counted a few times. The chain employs TRBV28 and TRBJ2-7; TRBD1 might be the D (5 bases). V was clipped by 4 bases and J by 0 bases, with 13 bases between them. The CDR3 spans 15 residues. CDR1 and CDR2 from the germline V gene are MDHEN and SYDVKM. The DNA for the CDR3 is TGTGCCAGCAGTTCCCCCGACAGACCCTCCTACGAGCAGTACTTC. It is translated as CASSSPDRPSYEQYF.

The CDR3 DNA reads TGTGCCAGCAGTTTATTGGAGACCCAGTACTTC. Amino acids: CASSLLETQYF. This chain uses TRBV12-3 or TRBV12-4 with TRBJ2-5; no reliable D call. The V end was cut by 2 bases, the J end by 5 bases, with 3 bases between. This CDR3 spans 11 amino acids.

The CDR3 protein is CASSLSSKGYNEQFF. CDR3 coding DNA: TGCGCCAGCAGCTTGTCGAGTAAGGGCTACAATGAGCAGTTCTTC. The chain combines TRBV5-1 with TRBJ2-1; D unclear. The germline CDR1 and CDR2 sequences are SGHRS and YFSETQ. Trimming pared 1 base from V and 3 bases from J, leaving 11 bases between. This CDR3 is 15 amino acids long.

The V gene is TRBV2, the J gene TRBJ1-1; 7 bases are shared with TRBD1. Germline CDR1 SNHLY, CDR2 FYNNEI. There are 13 residues in the CDR3. J gave up 11 bases and V 5 bases, and 11 bases lay outside the gene matches. The CDR3 sequence is CASSYTGDGGAFF. CDR3 DNA: TGTGCCAGCAGTTATACAGGGGACGGAGGTGCTTTCTTT.

The chain uses TRBV5-4 and TRBJ1-2; no firm D call. CDR3 length: 15 amino acids. V was pared by 4 bases and J by 3 bases, with 16 bases between. CDR1 SGHNT and CDR2 YYREEE come from the germline V gene (reference sequence). In nucleotides, the CDR3 is TGTGCCAGCAGCCCACCTCCCCCGGCGGACTATGGCTACACCTTC. This translates into CASSPPPPADYGYTF.

The chain recombines TRBV12-3 or TRBV12-4 with TRBJ2-1, with D perhaps matching TRBD2 (6 bases). V dropped 5 bases and J dropped 4 bases, with 9 bases sitting between them. This CDR3 has 13 residues. The chain's CDR3 is CASSPGGYNEQFF. CDR3 sequence (DNA): TGTGCCAGCAGTCCCGGGGGATACAATGAGCAGTTCTTC.

The J gene is TRBJ2-7, the V gene TRBV20-1; D uncertain. V lost 0 bases, J lost 4 bases, and 4 bases lay in between. The CDR3 spans 11 residues. CDR1 is DFQATT, CDR2 SNEGSKA, per germline (reference sequence). The CDR3 DNA reads TGCAGTGCTAGAGATGGGTACGAGCAGTACTTC. Its translation is CSARDGYEQYF.

The chain links TRBV2 to TRBJ2-7, with TRBD2 matching 10 bases. With 4 bases clipped from V and 7 bases from J, the junction kept 7 bases outside the gene matches. CDR3 length: 14 residues. The germline V gene has CDR1 SNHLY and CDR2 FYNNEI. CDR3 protein: CASSGASGSLEQYF. The CDR3 bases are TGTGCCAGCAGTGGGGCTAGCGGGAGTTTGGAGCAGTACTTC.

V and J are TRBV29-1 and TRBJ2-2, with D unclear. V lost 3 bases, J lost 3 bases, and 8 bases lay in between. The CDR3 is made up of 13 amino acids. Germline V gene data show CDR1 as SQVTM and CDR2 as ANQGSEA. As DNA, the CDR3 is TGCAGCGTTGATGGCAGTTACACCGGGGAGCTGTTTTTT. Translation: CSVDGSYTGELFF.

The J gene is TRBJ1-2, the V gene TRBV12-3 or TRBV12-4; tentative D call: TRBD1 (6 bases). The CDR3 is made up of 15 amino acids. Trimming pared 1 base from V and 6 bases from J, leaving 15 bases between. CDR3 sequence reads: CASSLDPAGADGYTF. For the CDR3, the DNA is TGTGCCAGCAGTTTAGACCCGGCGGGGGCGGATGGCTACACCTTC.

The V gene is TRBV7-2, the J gene TRBJ2-1; D possibly uses TRBD1 or TRBD2 (5 bases each). Germline loops: CDR1 SGHTA, CDR2 FQGNSA. The CDR3 loop spans 15 amino acids. V was clipped by 2 bases and J by 8 bases, with 16 bases between them. Written as DNA, the CDR3 is TGTGCCAGCAGCTTACCAATTGCAGGGAGTCATGAGCAGTTCTTC. As protein: CASSLPIAGSHEQFF.

V gene TRBV3-1 combines with J gene TRBJ2-5, with a weak D call TRBD2 (6 bases). V lost 0 bases and J 3 bases, leaving 11 bases between the germline ends. The CDR3 runs to 15 residues. The germline CDR1 and CDR2 sequences are LGHDT and YNNKEL (reference sequence). The CDR3 spells CASSQDFSGEETQYF. Written as DNA, the CDR3 is TGTGCCAGCAGCCAAGATTTTTCGGGGGAAGAGACCCAGTACTTC.

This chain joins TRBV20-1 and TRBJ2-7; no clear D. This CDR3 has 13 amino acids. Germline CDR1 and CDR2: DFQATT and SNEGSKA (reference sequence). Trimming pared 5 bases from V and 4 bases from J, leaving 15 bases between. The CDR3 sequence: CSAGPLTSYEQYF. CDR3 bases: TGCAGTGCTGGCCCCCTAACGTCGTACGAGCAGTACTTC.

This chain links TRBV11-1 with TRBJ1-1; weak D call: TRBD1 (5 bases). In germline, CDR1 is SGHAT, CDR2 FQDESV (reference sequence). The CDR3 has 15 amino acids. V was trimmed by 4 bases and J by 5 bases, leaving 17 bases between them. CDR3: CASSWDGAPGTEAFF. The CDR3 DNA sequence: TGTGCCAGCAGCTGGGACGGGGCTCCCGGGACTGAAGCTTTCTTT.

This clonotype was recorded once. The chain recombines TRBV7-8 with TRBJ2-1; TRBD2 agrees at 11 bases. Trimming at V came to 0 bases and at J to 7 bases, leaving 2 bases not matched to a gene. This CDR3 contains 15 residues. In germline, CDR1 is SGHVS, CDR2 FQNEAQ. The chain's CDR3 is CASSLALAGENEQFF. CDR3 DNA: TGTGCCAGCAGCTTAGCACTAGCGGGAGAGAATGAGCAGTTCTTC.

This clonotype was found once. The V gene is TRBV20-1, the J gene TRBJ1-5, with a tentative D call TRBD1 (6 bases). There are 16 residues in the CDR3. CDR1 DFQATT and CDR2 SNEGSKA come from the germline V gene (reference sequence). Trimming cost V 0 bases and J 2 bases, with 14 bases left between them. The CDR3 region has the DNA TGCAGTGCTAGAGAATGGGGGGCCGGGGGCAATCAGCCCCAGCATTTT. Its translation is CSAREWGAGGNQPQHF.

The rearrangement joins TRBV29-1 to TRBJ2-5, with 12 bases aligning to TRBD2. This CDR3 is 13 amino acids long. Trimming at V came to 5 bases and at J to 4 bases, leaving 2 bases not matched to a gene. The germline V gene encodes CDR1 SQVTM and CDR2 ANQGSEA. DNA for the CDR3: TGCAGCGTTCCGACTAGCGGGGGAGAGACCCAGTACTTC. Its translation: CSVPTSGGETQYF.

The chain carries TRBV30 and TRBJ2-7; D is undetermined. Germline V gene data show CDR1 as GTSNPN and CDR2 as SVGIG (reference sequence). Between the trimmed V and J ends, which lost 8 bases and 6 bases, there was a span of 14 bases. The CDR3 is 11 amino acids. The CDR3 sequence: CARRTAREQYF. DNA of the CDR3: TGTGCCCGGCGGACGGCACGCGAGCAGTACTTC.

A single count supports this clonotype. This chain joins TRBV20-1 and TRBJ2-5, with 11 bases aligning to TRBD2. After removal of 3 bases from V and 5 bases from J, the junction contained 5 bases not matched to a gene. The CDR3 consists of 14 residues. Germline values: CDR1 DFQATT, CDR2 SNEGSKA (reference sequence). The CDR3 is CSARKTSGKETQYF. CDR3 coding DNA: TGCAGTGCTAGGAAGACTAGCGGGAAGGAGACCCAGTACTTC.